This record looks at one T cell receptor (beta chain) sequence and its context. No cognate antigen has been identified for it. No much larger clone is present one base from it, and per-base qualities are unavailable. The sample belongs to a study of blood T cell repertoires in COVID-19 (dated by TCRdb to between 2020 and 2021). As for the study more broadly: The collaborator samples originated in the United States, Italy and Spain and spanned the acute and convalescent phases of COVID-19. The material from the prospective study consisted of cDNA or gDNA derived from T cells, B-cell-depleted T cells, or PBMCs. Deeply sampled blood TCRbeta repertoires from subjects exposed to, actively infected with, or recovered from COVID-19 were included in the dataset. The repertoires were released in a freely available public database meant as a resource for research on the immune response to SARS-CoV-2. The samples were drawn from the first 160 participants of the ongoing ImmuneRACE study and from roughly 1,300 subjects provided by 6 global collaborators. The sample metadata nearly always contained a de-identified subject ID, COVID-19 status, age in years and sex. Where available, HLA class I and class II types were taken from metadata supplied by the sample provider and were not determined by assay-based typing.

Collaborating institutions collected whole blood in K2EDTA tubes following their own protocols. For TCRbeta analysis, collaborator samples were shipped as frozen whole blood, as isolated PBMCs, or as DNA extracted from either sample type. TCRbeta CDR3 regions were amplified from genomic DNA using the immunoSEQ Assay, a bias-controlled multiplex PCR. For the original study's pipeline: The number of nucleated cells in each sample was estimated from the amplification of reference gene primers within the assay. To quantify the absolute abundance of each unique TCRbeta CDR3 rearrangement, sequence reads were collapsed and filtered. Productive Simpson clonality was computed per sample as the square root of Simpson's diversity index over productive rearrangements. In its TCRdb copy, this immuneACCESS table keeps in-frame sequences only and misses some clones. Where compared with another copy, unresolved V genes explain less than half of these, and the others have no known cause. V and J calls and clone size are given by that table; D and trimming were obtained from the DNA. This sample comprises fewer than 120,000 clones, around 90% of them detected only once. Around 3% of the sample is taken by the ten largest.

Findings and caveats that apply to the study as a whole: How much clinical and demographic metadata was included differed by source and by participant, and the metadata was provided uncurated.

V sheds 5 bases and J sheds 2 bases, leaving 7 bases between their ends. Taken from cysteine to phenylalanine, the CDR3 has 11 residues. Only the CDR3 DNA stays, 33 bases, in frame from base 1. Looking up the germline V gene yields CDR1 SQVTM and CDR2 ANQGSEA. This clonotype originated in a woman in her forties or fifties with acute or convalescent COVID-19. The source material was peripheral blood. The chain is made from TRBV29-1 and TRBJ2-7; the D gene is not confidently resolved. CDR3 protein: CSVYRAYEQYF. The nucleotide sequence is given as TGCAGCGTTTACAGAGCCTACGAGCAGTACTTC.